This T cell receptor beta chain was sequenced for a study of T cell repertoires in cytomegalovirus infection. TCRdb analysed the reads with MiXCR anew, one entry per CDR3 protein. The table includes roughly 500,000 distinct CDR3 sequences, 16% detected once. CDR3 length: 19 residues. J was trimmed by 2 bases and V by 3 bases; bases with no gene match: 18. Germline V lookup: CDR1 SGDLS, CDR2 YYNGEE. This receptor was taken from a human donor in good health (CMV status not recorded). Some clones in this sample may be carry-over from other donors' samples. The specimen was CD8+ T cells from PBMCs. The J gene is TRBJ2-3, the V gene TRBV9, with 7 bases aligning to TRBD2. CDR3 coding DNA: TGTGCCAGCAGCGCGCGGGGGATCGGGCAACAACGAGCCACAGATACGCAGTATTTT. Residues: CASSARGIGQQRATDTQYF. Full variable domain (rest looked up from reference TRBV9 and TRBJ2-3): DSGVTQTPKHLITATGQRVTLRCSPRSGDLSVYWYQQSLDQGLQFLIQYYNGEERAKGNILERFSAQQFPDLHSELNLSSLELGDSALYFCASSARGIGQQRATDTQYFGPGTRLTVL.